This T cell receptor (beta chain) originates from a study of T cell changes during pregnancy in multiple sclerosis (dated by TCRdb to the late 2010s). In terms of the full investigation: The study looked at changes in the T cell repertoire across pregnancy in women with multiple sclerosis.

Library preparation employed the immunoSEQ multiplex PCR assay. TCRdb retrieved this table from immuneACCESS and kept in-frame rearrangements only. Not all clones are present; in checked studies, unresolved V genes account for under half, and no reason is known for the remainder. The sample data list about 60,000 clones, and 90% to 95% of these were observed just once. Together, the top ten hold more than 0.7% of the sample. Worth noting for this clone: No cognate antigen has been identified for it. No quality values exist for individual bases; no much larger clone is one base distant.

According to the germline V gene, CDR1 reads LGHNA and CDR2 reads YSLEER. V gives up 0 bases and J gives up 0 bases, and the segment between their germline ends measures 12 bases. From cysteine to phenylalanine, the CDR3 is 16 amino acids long. Left in the record is the CDR3 DNA by itself, 48 bases read in frame from the first base. This receptor was identified in a female donor with multiple sclerosis, enrolled in a pregnancy study. Material: peripheral blood, obtained in the first trimester of pregnancy. The chain was built from TRBV4-3 and TRBJ2-7; the D gene remains uncertain. The DNA reads as follows: TGCGCCAGCAGCCAAGACAGGTTCGTCAGCTCCTACGAGCAGTACTTC. Its coded protein is CASSQDRFVSSYEQYF.